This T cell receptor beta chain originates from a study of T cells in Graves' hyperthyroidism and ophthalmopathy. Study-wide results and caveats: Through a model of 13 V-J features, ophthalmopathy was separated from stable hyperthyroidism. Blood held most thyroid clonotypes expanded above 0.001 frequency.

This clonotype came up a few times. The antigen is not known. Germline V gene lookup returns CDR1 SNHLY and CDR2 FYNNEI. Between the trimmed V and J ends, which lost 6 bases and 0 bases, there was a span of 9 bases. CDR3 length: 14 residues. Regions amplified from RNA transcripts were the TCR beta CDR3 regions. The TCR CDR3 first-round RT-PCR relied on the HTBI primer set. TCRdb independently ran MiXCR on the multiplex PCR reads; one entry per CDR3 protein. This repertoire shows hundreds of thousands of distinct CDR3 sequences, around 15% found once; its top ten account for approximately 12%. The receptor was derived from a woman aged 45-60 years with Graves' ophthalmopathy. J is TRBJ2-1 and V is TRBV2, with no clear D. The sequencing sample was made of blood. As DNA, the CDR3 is TGTGCCAGCAGCGTTATTTTCTCCTACAATGAGCAGTTCTTC. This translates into CASSVIFSYNEQFF.